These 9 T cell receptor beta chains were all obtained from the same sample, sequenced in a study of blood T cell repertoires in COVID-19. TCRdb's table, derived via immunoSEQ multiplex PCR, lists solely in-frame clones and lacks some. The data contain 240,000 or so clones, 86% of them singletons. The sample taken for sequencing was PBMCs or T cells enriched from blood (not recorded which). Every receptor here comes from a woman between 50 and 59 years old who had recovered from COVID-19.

The DNA for the CDR3 is TGTGCCAGCAGTCCTCAGACAGGGATTAGCGGGGAGCTGTTTTTT. Translation: CASSPQTGISGELFF. The V call is TRBV2, the J call TRBJ2-2; TRBD1 matches at 7 bases. The CDR3 runs to 15 residues. Germline V lookup: CDR1 SNHLY, CDR2 FYNNEI. After removal of 5 bases from V and 7 bases from J, the junction contained 10 bases not matched to a gene.

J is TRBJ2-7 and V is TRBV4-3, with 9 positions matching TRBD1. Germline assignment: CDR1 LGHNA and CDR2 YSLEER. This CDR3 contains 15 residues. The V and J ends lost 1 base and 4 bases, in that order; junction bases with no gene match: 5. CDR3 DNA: TGCGCCAGCAGCCAAGGGACAGGGGCTCCGTACGAGCAGTACTTC. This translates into CASSQGTGAPYEQYF.

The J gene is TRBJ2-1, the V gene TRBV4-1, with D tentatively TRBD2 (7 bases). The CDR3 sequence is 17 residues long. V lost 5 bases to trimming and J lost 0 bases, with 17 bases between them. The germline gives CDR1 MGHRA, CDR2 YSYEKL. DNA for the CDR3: TGCGCCAGCAGCAAGGCGTCACGGGGGGCCTCCTACAATGAGCAGTTCTTC. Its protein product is CASSKASRGASYNEQFF.

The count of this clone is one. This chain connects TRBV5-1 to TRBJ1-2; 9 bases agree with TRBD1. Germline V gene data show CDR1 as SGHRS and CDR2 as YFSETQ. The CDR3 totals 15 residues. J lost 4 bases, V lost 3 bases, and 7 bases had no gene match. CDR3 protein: CASSSPGQGIYGYTF. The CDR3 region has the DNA TGCGCCAGCAGCTCTCCGGGACAGGGAATCTATGGCTACACCTTC.

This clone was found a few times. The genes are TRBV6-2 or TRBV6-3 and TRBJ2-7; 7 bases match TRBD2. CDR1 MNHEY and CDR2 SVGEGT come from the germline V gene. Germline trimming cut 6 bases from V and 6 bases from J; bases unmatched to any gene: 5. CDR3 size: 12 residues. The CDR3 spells CASSQSGGEQYF. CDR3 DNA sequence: TGTGCCAGCAGCCAATCGGGGGGCGAGCAGTACTTC.

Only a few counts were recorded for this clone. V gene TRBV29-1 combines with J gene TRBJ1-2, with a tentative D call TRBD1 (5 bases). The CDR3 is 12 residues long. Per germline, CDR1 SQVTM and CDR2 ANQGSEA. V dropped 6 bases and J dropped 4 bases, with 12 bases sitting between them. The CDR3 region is CSVADSPYGYTF. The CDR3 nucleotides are TGCAGCGTCGCAGACAGTCCCTATGGCTACACCTTC.

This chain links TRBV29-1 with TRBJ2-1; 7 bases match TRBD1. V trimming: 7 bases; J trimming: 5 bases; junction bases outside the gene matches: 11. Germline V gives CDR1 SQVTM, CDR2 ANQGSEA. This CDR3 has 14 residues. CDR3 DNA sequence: TGCAGCGGGGGACGACAGGGTAAGAACAATGAGCAGTTCTTC. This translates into CSGGRQGKNNEQFF.

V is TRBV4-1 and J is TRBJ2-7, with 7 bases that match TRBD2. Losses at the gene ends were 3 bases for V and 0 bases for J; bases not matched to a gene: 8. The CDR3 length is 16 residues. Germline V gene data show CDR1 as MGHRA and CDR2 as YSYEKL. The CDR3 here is CASSHNPSGSSYEQYF. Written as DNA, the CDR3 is TGCGCCAGCAGCCATAATCCTAGCGGAAGCTCCTACGAGCAGTACTTC.

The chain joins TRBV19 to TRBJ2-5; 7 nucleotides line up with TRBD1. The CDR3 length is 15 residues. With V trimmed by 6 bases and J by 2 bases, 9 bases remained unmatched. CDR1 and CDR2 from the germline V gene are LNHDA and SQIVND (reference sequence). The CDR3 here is CASSLNRDRQETQYF. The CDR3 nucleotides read TGTGCCAGTAGCCTTAACCGGGACAGACAAGAGACCCAGTACTTC.